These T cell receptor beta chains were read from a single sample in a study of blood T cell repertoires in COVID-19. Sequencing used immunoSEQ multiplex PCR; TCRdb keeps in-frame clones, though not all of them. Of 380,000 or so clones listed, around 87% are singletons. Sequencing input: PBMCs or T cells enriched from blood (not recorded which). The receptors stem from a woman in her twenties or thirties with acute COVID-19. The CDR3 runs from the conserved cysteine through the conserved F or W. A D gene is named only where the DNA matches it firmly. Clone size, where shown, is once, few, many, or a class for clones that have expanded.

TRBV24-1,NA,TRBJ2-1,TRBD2,CATASGGLGYNEQFF,TGTGCCACCGCTAGCGGGGGCCTTGGGTACAATGAGCAGTTCTTC
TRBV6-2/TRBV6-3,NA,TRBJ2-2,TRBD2,CASSYSTAGVGELFF,TGTGCCAGCAGTTACTCGACGGCGGGGGTTGGGGAGCTGTTTTTT
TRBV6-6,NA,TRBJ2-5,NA,CASSYSTGTGAQYF,TGTGCCAGCAGTTACTCGACGGGGACTGGGGCCCAGTACTTC
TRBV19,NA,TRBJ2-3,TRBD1,CASSRVTGTTDTQYF,TGTGCCAGTAGTAGGGTGACAGGGACCACAGATACGCAGTATTTT
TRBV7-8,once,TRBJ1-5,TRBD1,CASSPGQVNQPQHF,TGTGCCAGCAGTCCTGGACAGGTGAATCAGCCCCAGCATTTT
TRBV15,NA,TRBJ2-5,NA,CATSRDGGDNLYF,TGTGCCACCAGCAGAGATGGAGGGGATAACCTGTACTTC
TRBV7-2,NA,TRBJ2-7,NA,CASSLRGGRTYEQYF,TGTGCCAGCAGCTTAAGGGGAGGCAGGACCTACGAGCAGTACTTC
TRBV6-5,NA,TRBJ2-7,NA,CASRGDSRSPYEQYF,TGTGCCAGCAGGGGCGACAGCCGGTCCCCCTACGAGCAGTACTTC
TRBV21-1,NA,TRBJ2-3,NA,CASSKAGQSTDTQYF,TGTGCCAGCAGCAAAGCCGGACAAAGCACAGATACGCAGTATTTT
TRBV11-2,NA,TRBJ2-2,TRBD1,CASSFTTGGGSGELFF,TGTGCCAGCAGCTTCACGACAGGGGGAGGTTCCGGGGAGCTGTTTTTT
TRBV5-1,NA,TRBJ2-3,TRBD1,CASRTGWTDTQYF,TGCGCCAGCAGGACAGGGTGGACAGATACGCAGTATTTT
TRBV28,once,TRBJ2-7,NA,CASRGRGYEQYF,TGTGCCAGCAGGGGCAGGGGCTACGAGCAGTACTTC
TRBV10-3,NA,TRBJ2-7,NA,CAILDTQGTDEQYF,TGTGCCATCCTGGACACCCAGGGTACCGACGAGCAGTACTTC
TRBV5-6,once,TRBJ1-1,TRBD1,CASSGQGSTEAFF,TGTGCCAGCAGCGGACAGGGGAGCACTGAAGCTTTCTTT
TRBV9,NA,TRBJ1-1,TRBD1,CASSAYRDRGEAFF,TGTGCCAGCAGCGCCTACCGGGACAGGGGTGAAGCTTTCTTT
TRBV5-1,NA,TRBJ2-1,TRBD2,CASSLVAGGGSYNEQFF,TGCGCCAGCAGCTTGGTGGCTGGCGGGGGCTCCTACAATGAGCAGTTCTTC
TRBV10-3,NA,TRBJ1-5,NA,CAISESNAGNQPQHF,TGTGCCATCAGTGAGTCGAATGCAGGCAATCAGCCCCAGCATTTT
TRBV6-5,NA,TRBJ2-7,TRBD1,CASRSDRGIYEQYF,TGTGCCAGCAGAAGCGACAGGGGGATCTACGAGCAGTACTTC
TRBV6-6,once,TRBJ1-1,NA,CASSYPTDRIFTEAFF,TGTGCCAGCAGTTACCCGACTGACAGGATATTTACTGAAGCTTTCTTT
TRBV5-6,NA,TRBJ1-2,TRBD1,CASSSPGGGAGYTF,TGTGCCAGCAGCTCTCCTGGAGGGGGCGCGGGCTACACCTTC
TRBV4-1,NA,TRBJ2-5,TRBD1,CASSQVKMGQGNQETQYF,TGCGCCAGCAGCCAAGTGAAGATGGGACAGGGAAACCAAGAGACCCAGTACTTC
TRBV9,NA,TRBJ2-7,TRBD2,CASSPGPAGGISYEQYF,TGTGCCAGCAGCCCCGGGCCAGCGGGGGGCATTTCCTACGAGCAGTACTTC
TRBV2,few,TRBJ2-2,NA,CASRKNSGATNTGELFF,TGTGCCAGCAGGAAGAATTCAGGGGCCACGAACACCGGGGAGCTGTTTTTT
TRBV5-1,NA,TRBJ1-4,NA,CASSLLGGSREKLFF,TGCGCCAGCAGCTTGTTGGGGGGTAGTAGGGAAAAACTGTTTTTT
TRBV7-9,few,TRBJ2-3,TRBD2,CASSSRVSGSTGSDTQYF,TGTGCCAGCAGCTCTAGGGTTAGCGGGTCAACGGGGTCAGATACGCAGTATTTT
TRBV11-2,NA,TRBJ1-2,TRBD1,CASSGGDRVLGYTF,TGTGCCAGCAGCGGAGGGGACAGGGTTCTTGGCTACACCTTC
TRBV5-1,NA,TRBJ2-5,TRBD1,CASSQGQGQAQETQYF,TGCGCCAGCAGCCAGGGACAGGGTCAAGCTCAAGAGACCCAGTACTTC
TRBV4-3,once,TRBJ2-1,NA,CASSQDYRPDNEQFF,TGCGCCAGCAGCCAAGATTACAGGCCGGACAATGAGCAGTTCTTC
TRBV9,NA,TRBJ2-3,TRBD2,CASTVGTSVGDTQYF,TGTGCCAGCACCGTAGGGACTAGCGTGGGAGATACGCAGTATTTT
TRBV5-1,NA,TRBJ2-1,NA,CASSLTGEEYNEQFF,TGCGCCAGCAGCTTGACAGGGGAGGAGTACAATGAGCAGTTCTTC
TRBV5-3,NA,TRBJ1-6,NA,CARSLMSGLRGSPLHF,TGTGCCAGAAGCTTGATGTCAGGGCTTAGGGGTTCACCCCTCCACTTT
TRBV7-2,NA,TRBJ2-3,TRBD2,CASSPGVAGFTDTQYF,TGTGCCAGCAGCCCCGGGGTAGCGGGATTCACAGATACGCAGTATTTT
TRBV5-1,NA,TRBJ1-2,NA,CASSPGVGQRWGYTF,TGCGCCAGCAGCCCCGGGGTAGGACAGAGATGGGGCTACACCTTC
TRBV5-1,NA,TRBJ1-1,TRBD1,CASSNGQGWNTEAFF,TGCGCCAGCAGCAATGGACAGGGTTGGAACACTGAAGCTTTCTTT
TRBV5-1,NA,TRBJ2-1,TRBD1,CASSFYRGNEQFF,TGCGCCAGCAGCTTCTACAGGGGCAATGAGCAGTTCTTC
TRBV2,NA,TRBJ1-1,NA,CASTGNDREAFF,TGTGCCAGCACGGGAAATGACAGGGAAGCTTTCTTT
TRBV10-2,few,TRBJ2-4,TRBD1,CASSEEGAKNIQYF,TGCGCCAGCAGTGAGGAGGGGGCGAAAAACATTCAGTACTTC